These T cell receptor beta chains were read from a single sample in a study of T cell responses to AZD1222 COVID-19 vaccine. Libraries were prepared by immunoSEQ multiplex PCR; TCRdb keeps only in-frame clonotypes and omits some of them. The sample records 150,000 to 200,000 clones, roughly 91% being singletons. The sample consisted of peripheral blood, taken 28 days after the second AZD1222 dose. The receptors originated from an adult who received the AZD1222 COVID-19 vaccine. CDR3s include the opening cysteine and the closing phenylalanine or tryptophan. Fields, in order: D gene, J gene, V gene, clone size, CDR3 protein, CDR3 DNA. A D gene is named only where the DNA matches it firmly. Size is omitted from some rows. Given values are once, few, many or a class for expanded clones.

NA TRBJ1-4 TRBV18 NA CASSPGINEKLFF TGTGCCAGCTCACCTGGGATTAATGAAAAACTGTTTTTT
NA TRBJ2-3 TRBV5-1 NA CASSFGERTDTQYF TGCGCCAGCAGCTTCGGGGAAAGGACAGATACGCAGTATTTT
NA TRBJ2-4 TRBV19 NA CASSIVSRAANLKNIQYF TGTGCCAGTAGTATAGTTAGTCGGGCAGCGAACCTCAAAAACATTCAGTACTTC
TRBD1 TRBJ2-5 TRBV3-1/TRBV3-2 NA CASSPRTGEETQYF TGTGCCAGCAGCCCTAGGACAGGGGAAGAGACCCAGTACTTC
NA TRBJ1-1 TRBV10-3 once CAISAQEVSTEAFF TGTGCCATCAGTGCACAGGAGGTGTCCACTGAAGCTTTCTTT
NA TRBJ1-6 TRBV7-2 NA CASSLESPGSYNSPLHF TGTGCCAGCAGCTTAGAGTCACCCGGCTCCTATAATTCACCCCTCCACTTT
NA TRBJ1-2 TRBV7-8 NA CASSTLINYGYTF TGTGCCAGCAGCACCTTGATAAACTATGGCTACACCTTC
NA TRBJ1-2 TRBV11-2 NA CASSPIFSNYGYTF TGTGCCAGCAGCCCGATCTTCTCTAACTATGGCTACACCTTC
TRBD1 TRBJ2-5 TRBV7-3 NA CASSLTAGGRETQYF TGTGCCAGCAGCTTAACTGCAGGGGGCAGGGAGACCCAGTACTTC
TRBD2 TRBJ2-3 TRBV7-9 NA CASSSLAGADTQYF TGTGCCAGCAGCTCCCTAGCGGGGGCAGATACGCAGTATTTT
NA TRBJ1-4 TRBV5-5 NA CASSSDEKLFF TGTGCCAGCAGCTCGGATGAAAAACTGTTTTTT
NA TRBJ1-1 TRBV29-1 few CSVEREDGKAFF TGCAGCGTTGAGAGGGAGGACGGGAAAGCTTTCTTT
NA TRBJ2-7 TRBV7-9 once CASSLGWDGTYEQYF TGTGCCAGCAGCTTGGGATGGGACGGGACCTACGAGCAGTACTTC
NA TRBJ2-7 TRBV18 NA CARYKFGPIKTPYEQYF TGTGCCAGATACAAGTTTGGCCCGATCAAGACCCCCTACGAGCAGTACTTC
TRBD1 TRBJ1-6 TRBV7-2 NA CASRTGSSYNSPLHF TGTGCCAGCAGGACAGGGAGCTCCTATAATTCACCCCTCCACTTT
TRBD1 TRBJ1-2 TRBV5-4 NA CASSMWTGANYGYTF TGTGCCAGCAGCATGTGGACAGGGGCTAACTATGGCTACACCTTC
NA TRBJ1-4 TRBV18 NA CASSSQATNEKLFF TGTGCCAGCTCATCACAGGCGACTAATGAAAAACTGTTTTTT
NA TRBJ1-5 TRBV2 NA CASGKQSNQPQHF TGTGCCAGCGGAAAACAGAGCAATCAGCCCCAGCATTTT
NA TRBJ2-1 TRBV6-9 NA CASSRLGGQNNEQFF TGTGCCAGCAGTCGCCTCGGGGGGCAGAACAATGAGCAGTTCTTC
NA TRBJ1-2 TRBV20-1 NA CSAADSGYTF TGCAGTGCTGCGGACAGTGGCTACACCTTC
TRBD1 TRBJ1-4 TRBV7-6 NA CASSSIRDSNEKLFF TGTGCCAGCAGCTCAATCCGGGACAGTAATGAAAAACTGTTTTTT
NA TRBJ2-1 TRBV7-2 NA CASSLLGLEQFF TGTGCCAGCAGCTTATTGGGACTGGAGCAGTTCTTC
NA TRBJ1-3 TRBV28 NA CASSPYFGTSGNTIYF TGTGCCAGCAGTCCCTATTTCGGCACCTCTGGAAACACCATATATTTT
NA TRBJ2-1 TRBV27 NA CASRRQAYNEQFF TGTGCCAGCAGGCGGCAGGCCTACAATGAGCAGTTCTTC
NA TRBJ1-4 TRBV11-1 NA CASSSGRGAREKLFF TGTGCCAGCAGCTCCGGGAGAGGGGCGAGGGAAAAACTGTTTTTT
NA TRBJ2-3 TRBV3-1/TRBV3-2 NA CASSPPLTDTQYF TGTGCCAGCAGCCCACCCCTCACAGATACGCAGTATTTT
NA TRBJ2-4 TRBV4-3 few CASSQDNQGKNIQYF TGCGCCAGCAGCCAAGACAACCAGGGCAAAAACATTCAGTACTTC
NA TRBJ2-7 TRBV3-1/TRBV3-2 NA CASSQEGGLYEQYF TGTGCCAGCAGCCAAGAGGGCGGCCTCTACGAGCAGTACTTC
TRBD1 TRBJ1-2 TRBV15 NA CATSRDLGQGNGYTF TGTGCCACCAGCAGAGATTTGGGACAGGGTAATGGCTACACCTTC
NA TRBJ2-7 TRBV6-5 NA CASSYSTGTYEQYF TGTGCCAGCAGTTACTCGACCGGGACCTACGAGCAGTACTTC
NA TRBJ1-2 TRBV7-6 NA CASSESGNGYTF TGTGCCAGCAGCGAGAGTGGGAATGGCTACACCTTC
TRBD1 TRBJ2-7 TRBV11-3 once CASSSQSGTGNEQYF TGTGCCAGCAGCTCGCAATCCGGGACAGGTAACGAGCAGTACTTC
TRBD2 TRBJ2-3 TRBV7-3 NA CASSSLAGGSTDTQYF TGTGCCAGCAGCTCTTTAGCGGGAGGGAGCACAGATACGCAGTATTTT
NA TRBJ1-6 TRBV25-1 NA CASVGLDNSPLHF TGTGCCAGCGTCGGGCTGGATAATTCACCCCTCCACTTT
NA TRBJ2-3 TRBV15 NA CATSRVSGMYADTQYF TGTGCCACCAGCAGAGTCTCCGGGATGTACGCAGATACGCAGTATTTT
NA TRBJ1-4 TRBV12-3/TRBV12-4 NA CASRDGVNEKLFF TGTGCCAGCCGGGACGGGGTAAATGAAAAACTGTTTTTT
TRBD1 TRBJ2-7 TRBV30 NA CAWSVTGGYEQYF TGTGCCTGGAGTGTTACAGGGGGCTACGAGCAGTACTTC
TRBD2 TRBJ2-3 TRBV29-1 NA CSVGAGVADTQYF TGCAGCGTTGGCGCGGGAGTAGCAGATACGCAGTATTTT
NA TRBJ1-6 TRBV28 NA CASSRELGENSPLHF TGTGCCAGCAGCCGTGAGCTGGGGGAGAATTCACCCCTCCACTTT
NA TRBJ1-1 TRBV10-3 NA CAISERAASNTEAFF TGTGCCATCAGTGAGAGGGCAGCCTCGAACACTGAAGCTTTCTTT